These 15 T cell receptor beta chains share one sample of origin, sequenced in a study of response to subunit inactivated influenza vaccine. TCRdb recomputed calls from the RT-PCR reads with MiXCR, one row per CDR3 protein. The table lists hundreds of thousands of distinct CDR3 sequences, 13% of them singletons. The sequencing used PBMCs from blood, collected 40 to 50 days after vaccination. These receptors originate from a man in his forties or fifties who received an inactivated influenza vaccine.

This clonotype was recorded once. The rearrangement links TRBV29-1 to TRBJ2-1, with 10 bases identical to TRBD2. The CDR3 has 15 amino acids. The junction had 8 bases not matched to a gene; V was cut back by 5 bases and J by 4 bases. From germline, CDR1 is SQVTM and CDR2 ANQGSEA. The CDR3 DNA sequence: TGCAGCGTTAACGGACTAGCGGCAGGGTACAATGAGCAGTTCTTC. It is translated as CSVNGLAAGYNEQFF.

The gene calls are TRBV4-3 and TRBJ2-1; D not certain. The CDR3 has 14 residues. Germline values: CDR1 LGHNA, CDR2 YSLEER. The V end lost 1 base, the J end lost 7 bases, and 11 bases lay between the germline ends. The CDR3 DNA sequence: TGCGCCAGCAGCCAAGTTGGTCGGCGGAATGAGCAGTTCTTC. Translation gives CASSQVGRRNEQFF.

This clonotype was detected only a few times. CDR3 loop: CASSIQGGTYNEQFF. CDR3 in DNA: TGTGCCAGCAGCATACAGGGGGGCACCTACAATGAGCAGTTCTTC. V is TRBV12-3 or TRBV12-4 and J is TRBJ2-1; 8 bases are a match to TRBD1. V shed 6 bases, J shed 2 bases, and the junction held 6 bases outside the gene matches. This CDR3 is 15 amino acids long.

This clonotype appeared a few times. In DNA form, the CDR3 reads TGTGCCAGCAGTCCGGACGGCTTCGTCGACTACGAGCAGTACTTC. Translated, it gives CASSPDGFVDYEQYF. The V call is TRBV27, the J call TRBJ2-7; D gene uncertain. Trimming removed 5 bases at V and 3 bases at J, with 17 bases between. CDR1 and CDR2 (germline): MNHEY, SMNVEV (reference sequence). The CDR3 runs to 15 residues.

CDR3 residues: CASSRRDGRGADTQYF. For the CDR3, the DNA is TGTGCCAGCAGTAGGAGGGACGGGAGAGGGGCAGATACGCAGTATTTT. The rearrangement uses TRBV7-9 and TRBJ2-3, with D possibly matching TRBD2 (6 bases). Germline V CDR1 and CDR2: SEHNR, FQNEAQ (reference sequence). Trimming took 6 bases from V and 4 from J, leaving 20 bases between them. The CDR3 totals 16 residues.

This clonotype was observed a handful of times. The chain links TRBV7-9 to TRBJ1-2; possible D gene TRBD1, 5 bases. This CDR3 has 13 amino acids. Germline CDR1 SEHNR, CDR2 FQNEAQ (reference sequence). With 2 bases removed from V and 6 bases from J, the gap between germline ends came to 10 bases. The CDR3: CASSLSGRDGYTF. DNA of the CDR3: TGTGCCAGCAGCTTATCGGGGCGGGATGGCTACACCTTC.

The chain has TRBV2 and TRBJ2-1; 9 positions agree with TRBD2. Germline V gives CDR1 SNHLY, CDR2 FYNNEI. V trimming: 7 bases; J trimming: 8 bases; junction bases outside the gene matches: 9. The CDR3 consists of 14 residues. The CDR3 DNA reads TGTGCCAGCACGCCGCGGGAGGGCGTCGATGAGCAGTTCTTC. Its translation: CASTPREGVDEQFF.

This clonotype was recorded many times. The V call is TRBV7-2, the J call TRBJ2-3; D is possibly TRBD2 (5 bases). The CDR3 is 14 residues long. V shed 0 bases and J shed 5 bases, with 9 bases lying between them. Germline assignment: CDR1 SGHTA and CDR2 FQGNSA. The CDR3 sequence is CASSLAGAVDTQYF. The CDR3 DNA reads TGTGCCAGCAGCTTAGCGGGAGCGGTAGATACGCAGTATTTT.

This clonotype has at least ten counts. The chain recombines TRBV20-1 with TRBJ2-1; TRBD2 might be the D (6 bases). This CDR3 is 15 amino acids long. Germline lookup yields CDR1 DFQATT and CDR2 SNEGSKA (reference sequence). The V and J ends lost 0 bases and 4 bases respectively, with 13 bases between them. CDR3 DNA sequence: TGCAGTGCTAGAGATCTGAGACTAGTGTACAATGAGCAGTTCTTC. The encoded protein is CSARDLRLVYNEQFF.

This clonotype was counted many times. The chain has TRBV15 and TRBJ2-2, with 7 positions matching TRBD1. Germline V gene sequence: CDR1 LNHNV, CDR2 YYDKDF (reference sequence). V shed 4 bases and J 7 bases; nucleotides not matched to a gene: 6. This CDR3 has 14 residues. CDR3 sequence reads: CATSIDRADGELFF. The CDR3 coding sequence is TGTGCCACCAGCATAGACAGGGCGGACGGGGAGCTGTTTTTT.

This clonotype was recorded a few times. The genes are TRBV20-1 and TRBJ1-5; possible D gene TRBD1, 5 bases. This CDR3 contains 15 residues. From germline, CDR1 is DFQATT and CDR2 SNEGSKA (reference sequence). Between the trimmed V and J ends, which lost 7 bases and 0 bases, there was a span of 16 bases. CDR3 amino acids: CSGRGGTNSNQPQHF. CDR3 sequence (DNA): TGCAGTGGTCGGGGCGGCACAAATAGCAATCAGCCCCAGCATTTT.

This clonotype turned up a few times. This chain connects TRBV4-2 to TRBJ2-1, with TRBD1 matching 10 bases. V gave up 4 bases and J gave up 8 bases; unmatched junction bases: 8. Germline lookup yields CDR1 LGHNA and CDR2 YNFKEQ. CDR3 size: 15 residues. The CDR3 DNA sequence: TGTGCCAGCAGCCTCCAGACAGGGGGCCGCTATGAGCAGTTCTTC. It specifies CASSLQTGGRYEQFF.

This clonotype was counted ten times or more. The genes are TRBV4-2 and TRBJ1-1; D is perhaps TRBD1 (5 bases). Trimming pared 7 bases from V and 3 bases from J, leaving 21 bases between. CDR1 and CDR2 from the germline V gene are LGHNA and YNFKEQ. CDR3 length equals 16 residues. The CDR3 region is CASISNWGASYTEAFF. CDR3 nucleotides: TGTGCCAGCATCTCTAATTGGGGCGCAAGTTACACTGAAGCTTTCTTT.

This clonotype was found many times. V gene TRBV29-1 combines with J gene TRBJ2-7; tentatively, D is TRBD1 (6 bases). The CDR3 loop spans 13 amino acids. Germline-derived CDR1 and CDR2 are SQVTM and ANQGSEA. Trimming left V 4 bases short and J 0 bases short, with 10 bases between. The DNA for the CDR3 is TGCAGCGTTGTTGGGGACAACTCCTACGAGCAGTACTTC. Protein sequence: CSVVGDNSYEQYF.

This clonotype was counted only a few times. This rearrangement joins TRBV6-1 to TRBJ2-7; possibly TRBD2 for D (8 bases). The CDR3 totals 15 residues. Germline V gene data show CDR1 as MNHNS and CDR2 as SASEGT. V gave up 6 bases and J gave up 3 bases, with 18 bases separating them. CDR3 loop: CASSQGGGRSYEQYF. The CDR3 coding sequence is TGTGCCAGCAGCCAGGGGGGCGGGAGGAGCTACGAGCAGTACTTC.